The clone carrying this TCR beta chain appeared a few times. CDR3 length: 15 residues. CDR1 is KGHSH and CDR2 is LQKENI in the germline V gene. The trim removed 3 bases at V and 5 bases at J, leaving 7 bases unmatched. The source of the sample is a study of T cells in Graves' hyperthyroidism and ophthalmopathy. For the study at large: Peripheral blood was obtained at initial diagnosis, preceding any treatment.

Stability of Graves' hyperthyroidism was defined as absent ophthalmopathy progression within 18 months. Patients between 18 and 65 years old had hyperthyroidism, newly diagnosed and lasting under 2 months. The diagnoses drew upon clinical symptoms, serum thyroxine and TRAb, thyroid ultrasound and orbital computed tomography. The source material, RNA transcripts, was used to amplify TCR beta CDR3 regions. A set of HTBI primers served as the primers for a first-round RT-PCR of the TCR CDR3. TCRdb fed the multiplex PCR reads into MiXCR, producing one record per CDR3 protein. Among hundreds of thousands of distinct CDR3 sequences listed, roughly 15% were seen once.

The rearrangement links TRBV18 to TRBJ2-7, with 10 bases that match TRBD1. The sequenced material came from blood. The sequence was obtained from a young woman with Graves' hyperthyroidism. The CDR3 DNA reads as TGTGCCAGCTCACCGGGCGGACAGGGGGGGAACGAGCAGTACTTC. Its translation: CASSPGGQGGNEQYF.